This T cell receptor beta chain is from a study of T cells in localized non-small cell lung cancer. CDR3 size: 12 residues. The germline V gene encodes CDR1 SGHDN and CDR2 FVKESK. V was pared by 0 bases and J by 15 bases, with 12 bases between. Measured with immunoSEQ multiplex PCR; TCRdb has only the in-frame clones, and not every one. The sample holds 45,000 to 60,000 clones; roughly 89% are singletons and the top ten take roughly 5.1%. This rearrangement joins TRBV14 to TRBJ2-1; the D call may be TRBD1 or TRBD2 (5 bases each). This specimen consisted of peripheral blood, obtained before any cancer treatment. The source of this sequence is a woman aged 35-70 years with stage I lung adenocarcinoma. The CDR3 DNA reads as TGTGCCAGCAGCCAAGAAACCGTGGGGGTGTTCTTC. Protein product: CASSQETVGVFF.